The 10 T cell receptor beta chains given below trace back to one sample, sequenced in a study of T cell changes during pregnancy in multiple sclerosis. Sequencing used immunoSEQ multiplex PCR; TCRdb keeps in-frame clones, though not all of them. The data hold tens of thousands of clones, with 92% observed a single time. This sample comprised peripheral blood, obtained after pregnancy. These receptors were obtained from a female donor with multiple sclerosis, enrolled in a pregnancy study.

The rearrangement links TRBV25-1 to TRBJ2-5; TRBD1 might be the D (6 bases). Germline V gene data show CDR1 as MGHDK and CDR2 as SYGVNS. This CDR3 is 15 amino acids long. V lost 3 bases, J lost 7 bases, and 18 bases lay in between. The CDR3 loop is CASSDSNRVPGTQYF. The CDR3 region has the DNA TGTGCCAGCAGTGATTCTAACAGGGTCCCAGGGACCCAGTACTTC.

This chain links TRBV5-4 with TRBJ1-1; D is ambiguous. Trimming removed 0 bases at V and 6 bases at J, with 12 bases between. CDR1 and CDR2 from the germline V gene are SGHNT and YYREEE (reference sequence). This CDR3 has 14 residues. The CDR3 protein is CASSLGRGTPEAFF. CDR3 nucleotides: TGTGCCAGCAGCTTGGGTCGGGGTACGCCTGAAGCTTTCTTT.

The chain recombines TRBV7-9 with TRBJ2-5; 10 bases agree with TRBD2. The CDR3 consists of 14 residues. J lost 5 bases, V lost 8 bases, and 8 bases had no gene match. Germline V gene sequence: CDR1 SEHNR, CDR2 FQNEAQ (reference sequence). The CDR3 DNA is TGTGCCAGCGAGTTAGCGGGGGGTAAGGAGACCCAGTACTTC. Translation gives CASELAGGKETQYF.

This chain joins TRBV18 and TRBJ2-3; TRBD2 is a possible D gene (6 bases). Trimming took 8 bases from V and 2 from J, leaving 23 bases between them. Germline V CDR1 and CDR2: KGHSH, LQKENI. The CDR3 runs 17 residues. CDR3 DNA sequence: TGTGCCAGCACCGGGACCGGGCGGGGCACTAACACAGATACGCAGTATTTT. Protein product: CASTGTGRGTNTDTQYF. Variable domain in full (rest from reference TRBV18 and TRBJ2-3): NAGVMQNPRHLVRRRGQEARLRCSPMKGHSHVYWYRQLPEEGLKFMVYLQKENIIDESGMPKERFSAEFPKEGPSILRIQQVVRGDSAAYFCASTGTGRGTNTDTQYFGPGTRLTVL.

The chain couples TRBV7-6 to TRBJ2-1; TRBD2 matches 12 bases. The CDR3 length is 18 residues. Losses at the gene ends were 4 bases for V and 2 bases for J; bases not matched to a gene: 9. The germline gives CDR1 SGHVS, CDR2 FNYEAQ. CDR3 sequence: CASSSRGLAGLTYNEQFF. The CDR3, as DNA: TGTGCCAGCAGCTCCCGAGGACTAGCGGGGCTAACCTACAATGAGCAGTTCTTC.

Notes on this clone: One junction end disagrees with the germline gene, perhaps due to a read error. DNA for the CDR3: TGCGCCAACAGCTTGAGCAGGGGTCAAATCATCACAGATACGCAGTATTTT. Its protein product is CANSLSRGQIITDTQYF. V and J are TRBV5-1 and TRBJ2-3; TRBD1 might be the D (6 bases). Germline V lookup: CDR1 SGHRS, CDR2 YFSETQ. This CDR3 has 17 amino acids. Together with reference TRBV5-1 and TRBJ2-3, the CDR3 gives the full variable domain: KAGVTQTPRYLIKTRGQQVTLSCSPISGHRSVSWYQQTPGQGLQFLFEYFSETQRNKGNFPGRFSGRQFSNSRSEMNVSTLELGDSALYLCANSLSRGQIITDTQYFGPGTRLTVL.

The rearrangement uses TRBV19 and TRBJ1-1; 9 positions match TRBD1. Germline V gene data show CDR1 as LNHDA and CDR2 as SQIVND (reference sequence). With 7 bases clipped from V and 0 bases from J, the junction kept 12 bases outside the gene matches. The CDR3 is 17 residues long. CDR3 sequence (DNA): TGTGCCAGTAATGCCCTTCGGACAGGGGTGATGAACACTGAAGCTTTCTTT. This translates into CASNALRTGVMNTEAFF.

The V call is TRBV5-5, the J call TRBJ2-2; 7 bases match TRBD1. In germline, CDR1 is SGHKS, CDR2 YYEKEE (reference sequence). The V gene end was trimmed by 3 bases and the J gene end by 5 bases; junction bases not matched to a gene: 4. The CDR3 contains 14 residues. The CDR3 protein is CASSWDRSTGELFF. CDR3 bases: TGTGCCAGCAGCTGGGACAGAAGTACCGGGGAGCTGTTTTTT.

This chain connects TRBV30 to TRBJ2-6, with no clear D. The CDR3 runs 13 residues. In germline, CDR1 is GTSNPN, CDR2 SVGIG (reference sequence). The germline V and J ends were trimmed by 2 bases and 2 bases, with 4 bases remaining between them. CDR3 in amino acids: CAWSPTGANVLTF. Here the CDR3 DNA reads TGTGCCTGGAGTCCCACTGGGGCCAACGTCCTGACTTTC.

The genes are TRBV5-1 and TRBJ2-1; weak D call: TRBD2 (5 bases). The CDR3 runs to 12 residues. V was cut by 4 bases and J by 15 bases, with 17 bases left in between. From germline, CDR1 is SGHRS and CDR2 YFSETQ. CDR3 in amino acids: CASSPDGLNPFF. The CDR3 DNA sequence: TGCGCCAGCAGCCCCGATGGACTCAATCCGTTCTTC.